A single sample gave rise to the 21 T cell receptor beta chains below, sequenced in a study of blood T cell repertoires in COVID-19. Repertoires were generated with immunoSEQ multiplex PCR, while TCRdb's copy carries only in-frame clones and drops some. The table includes some 170,000 clones, roughly 84% detected once. Sequencing used PBMCs or T cells enriched from blood (not recorded which). All receptors derive from a human donor with acute COVID-19. The donor label of this sample is uncertain.

CDR3 amino acids: CASSPQASGGAHEQYF. CDR3 nucleotides: TGTGCCAGCAGCCCTCAAGCCAGCGGGGGGGCCCACGAGCAGTACTTC. The chain combines TRBV3-1 (or the pseudogene TRBV3-2) with TRBJ2-7, with 10 bases identical to TRBD2. The germline gives CDR1 LGHDT, CDR2 YNNKEL (reference sequence). The CDR3 contains 16 residues. The V and J ends lost 4 bases and 5 bases, in that order; junction bases with no gene match: 11.

The V call is TRBV7-2, the J call TRBJ1-6; 8 nucleotides match TRBD1. The germline CDR1 and CDR2 sequences are SGHTA and FQGNSA. Trimming took 4 bases from V and 7 from J; bases not matched to a gene: 6. The CDR3 runs to 15 residues. The CDR3 sequence: CASSSGQGPNSPLHF. The CDR3 region has the DNA TGTGCCAGCAGCTCCGGACAGGGCCCCAATTCACCCCTCCACTTT.

The rearrangement links TRBV21-1 to TRBJ2-5; the table assigns TRBD2, which was not confirmed against the DNA. TRBV21-1 is recorded as a pseudogene. CDR3 length equals 16 residues. CDR3 nucleotides: TGTGCCAGCACCTTCCGGGAAAGTAGGGACTCTGAGACCCAGTACTTC. The encoded protein is CASTFRESRDSETQYF.

This chain uses TRBV30 with TRBJ1-5, with D possibly matching TRBD1 (5 bases). The V end was cut by 0 bases, the J end by 6 bases, with 12 bases between. This CDR3 spans 14 amino acids. Per germline, CDR1 GTSNPN and CDR2 SVGIG (reference sequence). CDR3 sequence (DNA): TGTGCCTGGAGTGTACGTGCAGGGTCTCAGCCCCAGCATTTT. As protein: CAWSVRAGSQPQHF.

The chain recombines TRBV7-8 with TRBJ2-3; TRBD2 is a possible D gene (6 bases). CDR1 SGHVS and CDR2 FQNEAQ come from the germline V gene. The CDR3 totals 13 residues. Trimming took 5 bases from V and 6 from J, leaving 12 bases between them. CDR3: CASSETGGDTQYF. CDR3 in DNA: TGTGCCAGCAGCGAAACTGGGGGGGATACGCAGTATTTT.

This clone appeared a single time. The rearrangement joins TRBV2 to TRBJ1-2, with 8 nucleotides matching TRBD1. Germline values: CDR1 SNHLY, CDR2 FYNNEI. The CDR3 is 15 amino acids. J gave up 7 bases and V 3 bases, and 10 bases lay outside the gene matches. The CDR3 here is CASSDLRGRDGGYTF. In DNA, the CDR3 is TGTGCCAGCAGTGACCTCAGGGGGCGCGACGGTGGCTACACCTTC. Together with reference TRBV2 and TRBJ1-2, the CDR3 gives the full variable domain: EPEVTQTPSHQVTQMGQEVILRCVPISNHLYFYWYRQILGQKVEFLVSFYNNEISEKSEIFDDQFSVERPDGSNFTLKIRSTKLEDSAMYFCASSDLRGRDGGYTFGSGTRLTVV.

CDR3 amino acids: CASSGGTGVETQYF. In nucleotides, the CDR3 is TGTGCCAGCAGCGGCGGGACAGGGGTTGAGACCCAGTACTTC. The rearrangement links TRBV9 to TRBJ2-5; 10 bases are shared with TRBD1. This CDR3 region has 14 residues. V shed 3 bases, J shed 5 bases, and the junction held 4 bases outside the gene matches. Germline V gene sequence: CDR1 SGDLS, CDR2 YYNGEE.

J is TRBJ2-2 and V is TRBV5-1, with 11 bases that match TRBD2. There are 17 residues in the CDR3. Trimming took 2 bases from V and 2 from J; bases not matched to a gene: 5. Germline V gives CDR1 SGHRS, CDR2 YFSETQ. Here the CDR3 reads CASSFSGGASNTGELFF. The DNA of the CDR3 is TGCGCCAGCAGCTTTAGCGGGGGGGCATCCAACACCGGGGAGCTGTTTTTT.

This chain connects TRBV7-2 to TRBJ1-5; no firm D call. This CDR3 is built from 12 residues. The V gene's germline CDR1 is SGHTA and CDR2 FQGNSA. Trimming removed 4 bases from V and 9 bases from J, with 10 bases in between. The CDR3 is CASSSYASPQHF. As DNA, the CDR3 is TGTGCCAGCAGCTCCTATGCCTCGCCCCAGCATTTT. Full variable domain (rest looked up from reference TRBV7-2 and TRBJ1-5): GAGVSQSPSNKVTEKGKDVELRCDPISGHTALYWYRQSLGQGLEFLIYFQGNSAPDKSGLPSDRFSAERTGGSVSTLTIQRTQQEDSAVYLCASSSYASPQHFGDGTRLSIL.

The chain employs TRBV4-1 and TRBJ1-5; D is undetermined. The CDR3 sequence is 16 residues long. Trimming shortened V by 1 base and J by 0 bases, and 10 bases separated the two germline ends. Germline CDR1 reads MGHRA; CDR2 reads YSYEKL. The CDR3 DNA reads TGCGCCAGCAGCCAAGTCCAGTATGATAGCAATCAGCCCCAGCATTTT. Amino acid sequence: CASSQVQYDSNQPQHF.

The gene calls are TRBV7-6 and TRBJ1-6; 7 nucleotides line up with TRBD1. Germline V gene data show CDR1 as SGHVS and CDR2 as FNYEAQ. The V gene end was trimmed by 0 bases and the J gene end by 10 bases; junction bases not matched to a gene: 6. This CDR3 is 15 amino acids long. The CDR3 nucleotides read TGTGCCAGCAGCTTAGCCTTAGGGGGCGGATCACCCCTCCACTTT. This gives the protein CASSLALGGGSPLHF.

The rearrangement links TRBV15 to TRBJ1-5, with a possible D match to TRBD1 (5 bases). The germline V and J ends were trimmed by 1 base and 3 bases, with 13 bases remaining between them. Germline CDR1 is LNHNV and CDR2 is YYDKDF (reference sequence). This CDR3 is 16 amino acids long. CDR3 coding DNA: TGTGCCACCAGCAGAGCTCGGGGGTTGACCAATCAGCCCCAGCATTTT. It translates to CATSRARGLTNQPQHF.

The chain carries TRBV7-9 and TRBJ2-1; 7 bases match TRBD2. Germline CDR1 and CDR2: SEHNR and FQNEAQ (reference sequence). The length of the CDR3 is 16 residues. The V segment lost 5 bases and the J segment 0 bases; nucleotides outside the gene matches: 7. The CDR3 is CASSPAGTSSYNEQFF. CDR3 coding DNA: TGTGCCAGCAGCCCAGCGGGGACGAGCTCCTACAATGAGCAGTTCTTC.

The V and J genes are TRBV9 and TRBJ1-4; D is possibly TRBD1 (5 bases). The CDR3 has 15 amino acids. The V gene's germline CDR1 is SGDLS and CDR2 YYNGEE. V dropped 4 bases and J dropped 0 bases, with 10 bases sitting between them. The CDR3 sequence: CASSPGDSTNEKLFF. The DNA for the CDR3 is TGTGCCAGCAGCCCCGGGGACTCAACTAATGAAAAACTGTTTTTT.

The rearrangement uses TRBV4-1 and TRBJ1-2; 7 bases map to TRBD1. Trimming took 6 bases from V and 9 from J; bases not matched to a gene: 16. Germline CDR1 is MGHRA and CDR2 is YSYEKL. There are 15 residues in the CDR3. In DNA form, the CDR3 reads TGCGCCAGCAGTTCAATCAAAGGGGTAGGGGGCAGCTACACCTTC. It translates to CASSSIKGVGGSYTF.

This clone showed up just once. The genes are TRBV27 and TRBJ1-1; tentatively, D is TRBD1 (6 bases). Germline lookup yields CDR1 MNHEY and CDR2 SMNVEV (reference sequence). Between the trimmed V and J ends, which lost 3 bases and 10 bases, there was a span of 18 bases. The CDR3 contains 14 residues. In DNA, the CDR3 is TGTGCCAGCAGTTTCGTTCCGGGGGGCGGGGGAGCTTTCTTT. Translation gives CASSFVPGGGGAFF.

This clone was picked up a small number of times. This sequence joins TRBV7-2 and TRBJ2-7, with TRBD1 matching over 7 bases. CDR1 SGHTA and CDR2 FQGNSA come from the germline V gene. The CDR3 contains 13 residues. After removal of 1 base from V and 12 bases from J, the junction contained 9 bases not matched to a gene. CDR3 nucleotide sequence: TGTGCCAGCAGCTTAGTGGACAGGAAAAGACTGTACTTC. The encoded protein is CASSLVDRKRLYF.

The gene calls are TRBV3-1 (or the pseudogene TRBV3-2) and TRBJ1-1, with D possibly being TRBD1 (6 bases). CDR3 length: 13 residues. Per germline, CDR1 LGHDT and CDR2 YNNKEL (reference sequence). Deletions cut 4 bases from V and 6 bases from J, with 12 bases between. The CDR3 region has the DNA TGTGCCAGCAGCCGCGGACAGTCTTCTGAAGCTTTCTTT. Translated, it gives CASSRGQSSEAFF.

Turning to this clone: Other DNA sequences in this specimen translate into the identical CDR3. This sequence joins TRBV9 and TRBJ1-5; the D is unclear. Germline-derived CDR1 and CDR2 are SGDLS and YYNGEE. The CDR3 runs 15 residues. The V end lost 0 bases, the J end lost 0 bases, and 7 bases lay between the germline ends. This CDR3 is CASSVAGLSNQPQHF. As DNA, the CDR3 is TGTGCCAGCAGCGTAGCAGGCCTTAGCAATCAGCCCCAGCATTTT.

V and J are TRBV11-2 and TRBJ1-1; D remains unclear. V lost 3 bases, J lost 7 bases, and 9 bases lay in between. Looked up from germline, CDR1 is SGHAT and CDR2 is FQNNGV. This CDR3 comprises 12 residues. CDR3 residues: CASSLGSDEAFF. The CDR3 DNA reads as TGTGCCAGCAGCTTGGGCAGTGATGAAGCTTTCTTT.

V is TRBV5-6 and J is TRBJ2-7; 10 bases are a match to TRBD1. The CDR3 runs to 15 residues. Germline V lookup: CDR1 SGHDT, CDR2 YYEEEE. Trimming at V came to 6 bases and at J to 4 bases, leaving 10 bases not matched to a gene. The CDR3 DNA reads as TGTGCCAGCACCCCCGGGGGACAGGGGATATACGAGCAGTACTTC. This sequence encodes CASTPGGQGIYEQYF. The whole variable domain, remainder taken from reference TRBV5-6 and TRBJ2-7, is DAGVTQSPTHLIKTRGQQVTLRCSPKSGHDTVSWYQQALGQGPQFIFQYYEEEERQRGNFPDRFSGHQFPNYSSELNVNALLLGDSALYLCASTPGGQGIYEQYFGPGTRLTVT.